The rows below give T cell receptor beta chains drawn from one sample of a study of cytomegalovirus exposure and HLA in healthy donors. Profiling relied on immunoSEQ multiplex PCR, and the TCRdb table lists in-frame clones only, not all of them. This sample yields some 130,000 clones, of which approximately 80% are seen a single time; approximately 1.6% belongs to the top ten. Sequencing was performed on PBMCs. The receptor source for this set is a female donor in good health and CMV-seronegative. Both conserved end residues are part of each CDR3. D genes are given only for firm matches. Clone size is stated in some rows and not others, as once, few, many or a class when expanded.

D gene: .
V gene: TRBV4-1
clone size: once
J gene: TRBJ2-3
CDR3 protein: CASSQEKTPTDTQYF
CDR3 DNA: TGCGCCAGCAGCCAAGAAAAAACTCCCACAGATACGCAGTATTTT

D gene: .
V gene: TRBV12-5
clone size: once
J gene: TRBJ1-1
CDR3 protein: CASGRDHHTEAFF
CDR3 DNA: TGTGCTAGTGGCCGGGATCATCACACTGAAGCTTTCTTT

D gene: .
V gene: TRBV28
clone size: .
J gene: TRBJ1-5
CDR3 protein: CASLTGAENQPQHF
CDR3 DNA: TGTGCCAGCCTGACCGGTGCGGAAAATCAGCCCCAGCATTTT

D gene: .
V gene: TRBV20-1
clone size: once
J gene: TRBJ2-3
CDR3 protein: CSASRTDTQYF
CDR3 DNA: TGCAGTGCCTCCAGGACAGATACGCAGTATTTT

D gene: TRBD1
V gene: TRBV29-1
clone size: .
J gene: TRBJ1-2
CDR3 protein: CSVERQGNGYTF
CDR3 DNA: TGCAGCGTTGAACGACAGGGGAATGGCTACACCTTC

D gene: TRBD1
V gene: TRBV10-3
clone size: .
J gene: TRBJ1-1
CDR3 protein: CAISDRGLNTEAFF
CDR3 DNA: TGTGCCATCAGCGACAGGGGTTTGAACACTGAAGCTTTCTTT

D gene: TRBD1
V gene: TRBV29-1
clone size: .
J gene: TRBJ2-5
CDR3 protein: CSVEEEDRGETQYF
CDR3 DNA: TGCAGCGTTGAAGAGGAGGACAGGGGAGAGACCCAGTACTTC

D gene: TRBD2
V gene: TRBV19
clone size: .
J gene: TRBJ2-5
CDR3 protein: CASSIGDYQYF
CDR3 DNA: TGTGCCAGTAGTATCGGGGACTATCAGTACTTC

D gene: TRBD1
V gene: TRBV6-5
clone size: .
J gene: TRBJ2-1
CDR3 protein: CASSPNDRVVDEQFF
CDR3 DNA: TGTGCCAGCAGTCCAAATGACAGGGTTGTAGATGAGCAGTTCTTC

D gene: .
V gene: TRBV9
clone size: .
J gene: TRBJ2-3
CDR3 protein: CASSVVAGTDTQYF
CDR3 DNA: TGTGCCAGCAGCGTAGTGGCAGGGACAGATACGCAGTATTTT

D gene: .
V gene: TRBV11-2
clone size: .
J gene: TRBJ2-2
CDR3 protein: CASSLEPGLRGELFF
CDR3 DNA: TGTGCCAGCAGCTTAGAGCCAGGCCTCCGCGGGGAGCTGTTTTTT

D gene: TRBD1
V gene: TRBV5-1
clone size: .
J gene: TRBJ2-1
CDR3 protein: CASSLPPAGTGYNEQFF
CDR3 DNA: TGCGCCAGCAGCTTGCCTCCAGCCGGGACAGGATACAATGAGCAGTTCTTC

D gene: TRBD1
V gene: TRBV28
clone size: .
J gene: TRBJ2-5
CDR3 protein: CASRGQVETQYF
CDR3 DNA: TGTGCCAGCAGAGGACAGGTGGAGACCCAGTACTTC

D gene: TRBD1
V gene: TRBV5-5
clone size: .
J gene: TRBJ1-1
CDR3 protein: CASSVWTGSQEAFF
CDR3 DNA: TGTGCCAGCAGCGTATGGACAGGGAGCCAAGAAGCTTTCTTT

D gene: .
V gene: TRBV2
clone size: .
J gene: TRBJ2-3
CDR3 protein: CASIPYEEPGYTQYF
CDR3 DNA: TGTGCCAGCATCCCCTATGAGGAGCCGGGGTATACGCAGTATTTT

D gene: TRBD2
V gene: TRBV19
clone size: .
J gene: TRBJ2-1
CDR3 protein: CASSTTSGTPYNEQFF
CDR3 DNA: TGTGCCAGTAGTACGACTAGCGGGACCCCCTACAATGAGCAGTTCTTC

D gene: .
V gene: TRBV28
clone size: few
J gene: TRBJ1-2
CDR3 protein: CASGIQVNYGYTF
CDR3 DNA: TGTGCCAGCGGCATTCAGGTTAACTATGGCTACACCTTC

D gene: TRBD2
V gene: TRBV10-3
clone size: .
J gene: TRBJ2-2
CDR3 protein: CAIRSGANTGELFF
CDR3 DNA: TGTGCCATCCGTAGCGGGGCGAACACCGGGGAGCTGTTTTTT

D gene: TRBD1
V gene: TRBV29-1
clone size: .
J gene: TRBJ1-2
CDR3 protein: CSDAAGQGFGYTF
CDR3 DNA: TGCAGCGACGCCGCGGGACAGGGGTTTGGCTACACCTTC

D gene: .
V gene: TRBV5-6
clone size: once
J gene: TRBJ1-4
CDR3 protein: CASSLGGPTNEKLFF
CDR3 DNA: TGTGCCAGCAGCTTGGGAGGGCCAACTAATGAAAAACTGTTTTTT

D gene: TRBD2
V gene: TRBV7-6
clone size: once
J gene: TRBJ2-2
CDR3 protein: CASSLAGGPGELFF
CDR3 DNA: TGTGCCAGCAGCTTAGCGGGAGGGCCCGGGGAGCTGTTTTTT

D gene: .
V gene: TRBV11-3
clone size: .
J gene: TRBJ2-3
CDR3 protein: CASSLGETASTDTQYF
CDR3 DNA: TGTGCCAGCAGCTTAGGTGAGACAGCAAGCACAGATACGCAGTATTTT

D gene: TRBD2
V gene: TRBV28
clone size: .
J gene: TRBJ2-3
CDR3 protein: CASSLIGTTYTDTQYF
CDR3 DNA: TGTGCCAGCAGTTTAATCGGGACTACCTATACAGATACGCAGTATTTT

D gene: .
V gene: TRBV18
clone size: .
J gene: TRBJ1-3
CDR3 protein: CASSNVPTVSGNTIYF
CDR3 DNA: TGTGCCAGCTCTAACGTCCCGACAGTCTCTGGAAACACCATATATTTT

D gene: TRBD1
V gene: TRBV9
clone size: .
J gene: TRBJ2-7
CDR3 protein: CASSETGTGGEQYF
CDR3 DNA: TGTGCCAGCAGCGAAACCGGGACAGGGGGCGAGCAGTACTTC

D gene: TRBD1
V gene: TRBV7-8
clone size: few
J gene: TRBJ2-1
CDR3 protein: CASSLEGRGWNEQFF
CDR3 DNA: TGTGCCAGCAGCTTAGAGGGCAGGGGGTGGAATGAGCAGTTCTTC

D gene: .
V gene: TRBV4-1
clone size: .
J gene: TRBJ1-3
CDR3 protein: CASSRGGLVISGNTIYF
CDR3 DNA: TGCGCCAGCAGCCGAGGGGGACTAGTGATCTCTGGAAACACCATATATTTT

D gene: TRBD2
V gene: TRBV4-3
clone size: .
J gene: TRBJ2-2
CDR3 protein: CASSQPGLAGTGELFF
CDR3 DNA: TGCGCCAGCAGCCAGCCAGGACTAGCAGGCACCGGGGAGCTGTTTTTT

D gene: TRBD1
V gene: TRBV5-1
clone size: .
J gene: TRBJ1-1
CDR3 protein: CASRRTGDNTEAFF
CDR3 DNA: TGCGCCAGCAGACGGACAGGGGACAACACTGAAGCTTTCTTT

D gene: .
V gene: TRBV4-1
clone size: .
J gene: TRBJ1-2
CDR3 protein: CASSQEHGDRGYTF
CDR3 DNA: TGCGCCAGCAGCCAAGAGCACGGGGATCGGGGCTACACCTTC

D gene: TRBD2
V gene: TRBV9
clone size: .
J gene: TRBJ2-1
CDR3 protein: CASSPRDYTTTEQFF
CDR3 DNA: TGTGCCAGCAGCCCCCGGGACTACACTACAACTGAGCAGTTCTTC

D gene: .
V gene: TRBV21-1
clone size: .
J gene: TRBJ1-4
CDR3 protein: CASSKGGEESNEKLFF
CDR3 DNA: TGTGCCAGCAGCAAGGGGGGGGAGGAATCTAATGAAAAACTGTTTTTT

D gene: .
V gene: TRBV7-2
clone size: .
J gene: TRBJ1-2
CDR3 protein: CASGLYRDQRGYTF
CDR3 DNA: TGTGCCAGCGGCCTATACAGGGATCAACGAGGCTACACCTTC

D gene: TRBD1
V gene: TRBV5-6
clone size: few
J gene: TRBJ1-3
CDR3 protein: CASSFGQVGNTIYF
CDR3 DNA: TGTGCCAGCAGCTTCGGACAGGTTGGAAACACCATATATTTT

D gene: .
V gene: TRBV11-3
clone size: .
J gene: TRBJ2-5
CDR3 protein: CASSLEVEEAQYF
CDR3 DNA: TGTGCCAGCAGCTTAGAGGTAGAAGAGGCCCAGTACTTC

D gene: TRBD1
V gene: TRBV27
clone size: .
J gene: TRBJ2-7
CDR3 protein: CASSLGQGINEQYF
CDR3 DNA: TGTGCCAGCAGTCTCGGACAGGGGATCAACGAGCAGTACTTC

D gene: TRBD2
V gene: TRBV30
clone size: .
J gene: TRBJ2-5
CDR3 protein: CAWSVRGVRQETQYF
CDR3 DNA: TGTGCCTGGAGTGTACGGGGGGTAAGGCAAGAGACCCAGTACTTC

D gene: .
V gene: TRBV7-9
clone size: .
J gene: TRBJ1-3
CDR3 protein: CASSSGQPSGNTIYF
CDR3 DNA: TGTGCCAGCAGCTCTGGACAGCCCTCTGGAAACACCATATATTTT

D gene: .
V gene: TRBV19
clone size: .
J gene: TRBJ2-7
CDR3 protein: CASSQTAYEQYF
CDR3 DNA: TGTGCCAGTAGCCAGACAGCCTACGAGCAGTACTTC

D gene: TRBD2
V gene: TRBV7-2
clone size: .
J gene: TRBJ2-1
CDR3 protein: CASSLVRGRAGGNNEQFF
CDR3 DNA: TGTGCCAGCAGCTTAGTTCGTGGGAGGGCCGGAGGGAACAATGAGCAGTTCTTC

D gene: .
V gene: TRBV30
clone size: .
J gene: TRBJ1-1
CDR3 protein: CAWGDTGLDTEAFF
CDR3 DNA: TGTGCCTGGGGGGATACAGGGTTGGACACTGAAGCTTTCTTT

D gene: .
V gene: TRBV2
clone size: .
J gene: TRBJ2-7
CDR3 protein: CASSVRDFDSYEQYF
CDR3 DNA: TGTGCCAGCAGCGTCCGGGACTTCGATAGCTACGAGCAGTACTTC

D gene: .
V gene: TRBV6-1
clone size: .
J gene: TRBJ1-1
CDR3 protein: CASSAPRYNTEAFF
CDR3 DNA: TGTGCCAGCAGTGCGCCGAGGTACAACACTGAAGCTTTCTTT

D gene: .
V gene: TRBV7-8
clone size: .
J gene: TRBJ2-2
CDR3 protein: CASSLVAGGSTGELFF
CDR3 DNA: TGTGCCAGCAGCTTAGTGGCTGGGGGCAGCACCGGGGAGCTGTTTTTT

D gene: TRBD2
V gene: TRBV5-1
clone size: .
J gene: TRBJ2-1
CDR3 protein: CASSWTGTSGYNEQFF
CDR3 DNA: TGCGCCAGCAGCTGGACCGGGACTAGCGGTTACAATGAGCAGTTCTTC

D gene: .
V gene: TRBV27
clone size: .
J gene: TRBJ2-7
CDR3 protein: CASRYQGSEQYF
CDR3 DNA: TGTGCCAGCAGATACCAGGGGAGCGAGCAGTACTTC